The 8 T cell receptor beta chains in this list originate from one sample, sequenced in a study of shared clonotypes between healthy human individuals. Only in-frame clones appear in the TCRdb table, and some are missing; sequencing was by immunoSEQ multiplex PCR. This table holds about 700,000 clones, 74% found once. Source material: memory CD4+ T cells sorted from blood. Specified subset: CD45RA-negative fraction. The receptors derive from a woman in her twenties or thirties in good health.

The J gene is TRBJ1-1, the V gene TRBV6-1; D uncertain. The CDR3 is 11 residues long. The germline V gene has CDR1 MNHNS and CDR2 SASEGT. The V end was cut by 10 bases, the J end by 3 bases, with 9 bases between. In DNA, the CDR3 is TGTGCCACCATTCCTTACACTGAAGCTTTCTTT. Encoded protein: CATIPYTEAFF.

CDR3 loop: CATSRDRDRETQYF. The CDR3 nucleotides are TGTGCCACCAGCAGAGACAGGGATCGGGAGACCCAGTACTTC. V gene TRBV15 combines with J gene TRBJ2-5; possible D gene TRBD1, 5 bases. The ends were cut back, 0 bases at V and 5 bases at J, with 10 bases in the middle. CDR3 length equals 14 residues. Germline lookup yields CDR1 LNHNV and CDR2 YYDKDF (reference sequence).

Of note for this clone: One junction end disagrees with the germline gene, perhaps due to a read error. The V gene is TRBV28, the J gene TRBJ2-2; D might be TRBD1 (5 bases). CDR1 is MDHEN, CDR2 SYDVKM, per germline. The CDR3 sequence is 13 residues long. The CDR3 sequence is CASSSGAPGELFF. The CDR3 DNA reads TGTGCTAGCAGTTCTGGGGCCCCCGGGGAGCTGTTTTTT.

The sample holds many counts of this clone. This sequence joins TRBV6-6 and TRBJ2-2, with D possibly TRBD1 on 5 matching bases. The V and J ends lost 2 bases and 3 bases respectively, with 13 bases between them. CDR1 and CDR2 (germline): MNHNY, SVGAGI (reference sequence). CDR3 size: 16 residues. This CDR3 reads CASSYEAGSYTGELFF. The DNA for the CDR3 is TGTGCCAGCAGTTACGAGGCAGGGTCCTACACCGGGGAGCTGTTTTTT.

This clone was seen just once. The chain uses TRBV2 and TRBJ2-3; the D is unclear. V lost 6 bases and J 6 bases, leaving 7 bases between the germline ends. CDR3 size: 11 residues. CDR1 SNHLY and CDR2 FYNNEI come from the germline V gene. The CDR3 here is CASRGIDTQYF. The CDR3 coding sequence is TGTGCCAGCAGGGGGATTGATACGCAGTATTTT.

The chain links TRBV9 to TRBJ2-7; no reliable D call. Germline V gene lookup returns CDR1 SGDLS and CDR2 YYNGEE. CDR3 length: 13 amino acids. Trimming cost V 1 base and J 7 bases, with 12 bases left between them. The chain's CDR3 is CASSVSTLGEQYF. The CDR3, as DNA: TGTGCCAGCAGCGTATCGACGTTGGGGGAGCAGTACTTC.

The chain combines TRBV14 with TRBJ2-1; 7 bases align to TRBD1. This CDR3 contains 15 residues. CDR1 is SGHDN, CDR2 FVKESK, per germline. The ends lost 1 base at V and 9 bases at J; junction bases unmatched: 9. CDR3 nucleotides: TGTGCCAGCAGCCAAGCCAGGGGGATTAGGGTTGAGCAGTTCTTC. It is translated as CASSQARGIRVEQFF.

The sample holds a few counts of this clone. This chain connects TRBV2 to TRBJ1-3; no reliable D call. V shed 2 bases and J shed 0 bases, with 8 bases lying between them. CDR1 is SNHLY and CDR2 is FYNNEI in the germline V gene. The CDR3 is made up of 15 amino acids. In DNA form, the CDR3 reads TGTGCCAGCAGTGAAAGGGTGGACTCTGGAAACACCATATATTTT. Translating gives CASSERVDSGNTIYF.